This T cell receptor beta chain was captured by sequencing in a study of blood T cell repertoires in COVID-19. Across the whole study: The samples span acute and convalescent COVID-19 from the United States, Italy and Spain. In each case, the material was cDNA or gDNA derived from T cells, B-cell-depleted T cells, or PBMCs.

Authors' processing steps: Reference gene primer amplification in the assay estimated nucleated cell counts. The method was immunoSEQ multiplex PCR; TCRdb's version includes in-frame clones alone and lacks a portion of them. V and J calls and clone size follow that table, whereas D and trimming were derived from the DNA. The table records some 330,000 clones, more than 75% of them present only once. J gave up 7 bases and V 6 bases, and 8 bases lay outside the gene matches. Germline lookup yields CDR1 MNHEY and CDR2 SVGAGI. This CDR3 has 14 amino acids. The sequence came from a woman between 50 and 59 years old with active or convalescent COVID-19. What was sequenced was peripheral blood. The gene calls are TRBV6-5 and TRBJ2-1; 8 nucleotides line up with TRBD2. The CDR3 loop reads CASSPTSVRNEQFF. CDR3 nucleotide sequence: TGTGCCAGCAGCCCGACTAGCGTGCGAAATGAGCAGTTCTTC.